One and the same sample provided the 14 T cell receptor beta chains below, sequenced in a study of blood T cell repertoires in COVID-19. Measured with immunoSEQ multiplex PCR; TCRdb has only the in-frame clones, and not every one. The sample lists roughly 250,000 clones, more than 75% occurring once. Input material: peripheral blood. Source of these receptors: a woman in her forties who had recovered from COVID-19.

The V call is TRBV7-2, the J call TRBJ1-2; D perhaps matches TRBD1 (6 bases). V lost 5 bases and J 1 base, leaving 14 bases between the germline ends. The germline gives CDR1 SGHTA, CDR2 FQGNSA. The CDR3 extends over 15 amino acids. This CDR3 reads CASSNPGTLNYGYTF. CDR3 nucleotide sequence: TGTGCCAGCAGCAACCCCGGGACACTTAACTATGGCTACACCTTC. Variable domain in full (rest from reference TRBV7-2 and TRBJ1-2): GAGVSQSPSNKVTEKGKDVELRCDPISGHTALYWYRQSLGQGLEFLIYFQGNSAPDKSGLPSDRFSAERTGGSVSTLTIQRTQQEDSAVYLCASSNPGTLNYGYTFGSGTRLTVV.

The chain employs TRBV7-2 and TRBJ2-7; 7 bases are a match to TRBD2. Trimming took 1 base from V and 2 from J; bases not matched to a gene: 5. This CDR3 is 15 amino acids long. Per the germline V gene, CDR1 is SGHTA and CDR2 is FQGNSA. CDR3 nucleotide sequence: TGTGCCAGCAGCTTAGGGGCTAGCGGAGCCTACGAGCAGTACTTC. Protein: CASSLGASGAYEQYF.

The CDR3 loop is CASSRAGGGYTF. The CDR3 DNA is TGTGCCAGCAGCAGAGCGGGGGGCGGCTACACCTTC. The genes are TRBV7-2 and TRBJ1-2; tentatively, D is TRBD1 (6 bases). V lost 5 bases to trimming and J lost 8 bases, with 12 bases between them. This CDR3 is 12 amino acids long. In germline, CDR1 is SGHTA, CDR2 FQGNSA.

V gene TRBV2 combines with J gene TRBJ1-4; a weak D match, TRBD1 (5 bases). The germline V gene encodes CDR1 SNHLY and CDR2 FYNNEI. The CDR3 loop spans 15 amino acids. Trimming took off 4 bases at V and 3 bases at J, with 12 bases between the two ends. The CDR3 region has the DNA TGTGCCAGCAGTGCGCGCGGGACTCCTAATGAAAAACTGTTTTTT. It codes for CASSARGTPNEKLFF.

This clone was found once. The V gene is TRBV7-9, the J gene TRBJ1-4, with 7 bases fitting TRBD1. CDR3 length equals 17 residues. Germline V gives CDR1 SEHNR, CDR2 FQNEAQ (reference sequence). With V trimmed by 4 bases and J by 8 bases, 16 bases remained unmatched. The CDR3 nucleotides read TGTGCCAGCAGCTCCCTCGGGGGGGGACAGCGAAAGGAAAAACTGTTTTTT. Its translation is CASSSLGGGQRKEKLFF.

The chain has TRBV13 and TRBJ2-3, with 9 positions matching TRBD2. CDR3 size: 15 residues. V gave up 5 bases and J gave up 4 bases; unmatched junction bases: 7. CDR1 PRHDT and CDR2 FYEKMQ come from the germline V gene (reference sequence). CDR3 sequence reads: CASSPTSGWADTQYF. CDR3 DNA: TGTGCCAGCAGCCCCACTAGCGGGTGGGCAGATACGCAGTATTTT.

The J gene is TRBJ1-3, the V gene TRBV14, with 8 bases lining up with TRBD1. The CDR3 is 15 residues long. Trimming at V came to 3 bases and at J to 10 bases, leaving 11 bases not matched to a gene. From germline, CDR1 is SGHDN and CDR2 FVKESK. CDR3 nucleotides: TGTGCCAGCAGCCAGGCCGACAGGGGAAGAGGGACCATATATTTT. Amino acid sequence: CASSQADRGRGTIYF.

The CDR3 sequence: CASSTGVSYEQYF. The CDR3 DNA reads as TGTGCCAGCAGCACCGGGGTCTCCTACGAGCAGTACTTC. This sequence joins TRBV27 and TRBJ2-7, with D possibly being TRBD2 (5 bases). CDR1 MNHEY and CDR2 SMNVEV come from the germline V gene (reference sequence). The CDR3 covers 13 residues. Trimming took off 6 bases at V and 0 bases at J, with 9 bases between the two ends.

The chain recombines TRBV3-1 (or the pseudogene TRBV3-2) with TRBJ2-1; maybe TRBD2 (5 bases). CDR3 length equals 14 residues. V was pared by 1 base and J by 2 bases, with 6 bases between. Per the germline V gene, CDR1 is LGHDT and CDR2 is YNNKEL (reference sequence). Written as DNA, the CDR3 is TGTGCCAGCAGCCAAGTCGGGGCCTACAATGAGCAGTTCTTC. Translating it yields CASSQVGAYNEQFF.

Written as DNA, the CDR3 is TGTGCCAGCATCAGGGGGAACAACCCCAATGAGCAGTTCTTC. It codes for CASIRGNNPNEQFF. The chain is built from TRBV6-5 and TRBJ2-1; 7 bases align to TRBD1. CDR3 size: 14 residues. Germline V lookup: CDR1 MNHEY, CDR2 SVGAGI. The V gene end was trimmed by 7 bases and the J gene end by 6 bases; junction bases not matched to a gene: 9.

The genes are TRBV6-1 and TRBJ1-5, with a possible D match to TRBD1 (6 bases). Trimming removed 6 bases from V and 3 bases from J, with 9 bases in between. CDR1 MNHNS and CDR2 SASEGT come from the germline V gene. This CDR3 spans 13 amino acids. The CDR3 nucleotides are TGTGCCAGCAGGGGGGACAACAATCAGCCCCAGCATTTT. It specifies CASRGDNNQPQHF.

The V call is TRBV6-5, the J call TRBJ2-7, with TRBD2 matching over 10 bases. The CDR3 has 16 amino acids. In germline, CDR1 is MNHEY, CDR2 SVGAGI. V trimming: 2 bases; J trimming: 0 bases; junction bases outside the gene matches: 4. For the CDR3, the DNA is TGTGCCAGCAGTTACGCCGGGACTAGCGACTCCTACGAGCAGTACTTC. Its translation: CASSYAGTSDSYEQYF.

The chain carries TRBV18 and TRBJ2-5; 10 bases agree with TRBD2. The germline CDR1 and CDR2 sequences are KGHSH and LQKENI. This CDR3 has 16 residues. With 4 bases clipped from V and 7 bases from J, the junction kept 12 bases outside the gene matches. CDR3 sequence: CASSRGTSGTSGTQYF. The CDR3 nucleotides read TGTGCCAGCTCACGGGGAACTAGCGGGACTTCGGGGACCCAGTACTTC. The variable domain in full, completed from reference TRBV18 and TRBJ2-5, reads NAGVMQNPRHLVRRRGQEARLRCSPMKGHSHVYWYRQLPEEGLKFMVYLQKENIIDESGMPKERFSAEFPKEGPSILRIQQVVRGDSAAYFCASSRGTSGTSGTQYFGPGTRLLVL.

V and J are TRBV19 and TRBJ1-2; D is unresolved. Germline assignment: CDR1 LNHDA and CDR2 SQIVND (reference sequence). The CDR3 is 14 amino acids. Trimming removed 5 bases at V and 5 bases at J, with 15 bases between. The CDR3 DNA reads TGTGCCAGTAGTCTGGACTGGACTGGGTATGGCTACACCTTC. Its protein product is CASSLDWTGYGYTF.